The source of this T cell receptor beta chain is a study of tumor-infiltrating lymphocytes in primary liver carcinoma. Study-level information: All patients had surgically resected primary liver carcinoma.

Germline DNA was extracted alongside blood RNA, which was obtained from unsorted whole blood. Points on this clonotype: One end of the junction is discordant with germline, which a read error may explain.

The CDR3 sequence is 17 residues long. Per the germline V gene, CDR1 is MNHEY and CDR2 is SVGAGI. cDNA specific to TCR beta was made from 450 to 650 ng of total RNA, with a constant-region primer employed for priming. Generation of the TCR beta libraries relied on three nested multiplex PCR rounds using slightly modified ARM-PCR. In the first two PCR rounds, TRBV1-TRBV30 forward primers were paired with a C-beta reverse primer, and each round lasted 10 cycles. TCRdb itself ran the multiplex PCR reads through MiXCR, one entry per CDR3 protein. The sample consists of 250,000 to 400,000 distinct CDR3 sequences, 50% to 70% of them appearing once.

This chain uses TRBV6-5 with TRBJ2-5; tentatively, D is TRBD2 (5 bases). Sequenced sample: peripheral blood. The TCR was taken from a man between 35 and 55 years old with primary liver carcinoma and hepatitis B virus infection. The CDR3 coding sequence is TGTGCCAGCAGTTACTCGAGTGGCGGCGGGTCCCAAGATACCCAGTACTTC. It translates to CASSYSSGGGSQDTQYF.